Listed below are T cell receptor beta chains from one sample, sequenced in a study of control samples from healthy donors and cancer patients. Some clones are missing from TCRdb's copy, which holds only in-frame ones; the method was immunoSEQ multiplex PCR. The data contain 150,000 to 200,000 clones, about 92% of them singletons. The source material was blood. The receptor source for this set is a man aged 25-45 years in good health. CDR3s leave out the opening cysteine and the closing phenylalanine or tryptophan. Some rows have no size entry. The others give once, few or many, or a class for an expanded clone.

>TRBV19|NA
ASSIGGAGSPLH
>TRBV5-1|once
ASSLLTVKNSPLH
>TRBV5-1|NA
ASSPRDIYNSPLH
>TRBV13|NA
ASSASGGLKTYNEQF
>TRBV4-2|NA
ASSQARGGRGEKLF
>TRBV6-6|NA
ASSYETGGNQPQH
>TRBV6-5|NA
ASSLYRSSGNTIY
>TRBV6-5|NA
ASRPLTGQGAEAF
>TRBV3-1/TRBV3-2|NA
ASSLRASNQPQH
>TRBV27|NA
ASSSGQVPNEKLF
>TRBV6-5|once
ASRKSPPQPQH
>TRBV9|NA
ASSAYSGGELRTDTQY
>TRBV18|NA
ASSVSLGGTDTQY
>TRBV27|NA
ASSLQGATGGYT
>TRBV28|NA
ASSQTTSGSGADTQY
>TRBV6-5|once
ASSYSGTGVREQY
>TRBV7-2|NA
ASTHRNTDTQY
>TRBV6-5|NA
ASTTPGTYEQY
>TRBV12-5|NA
ASGLENTEAF
>TRBV3-1/TRBV3-2|NA
ASSTGTSTYQETQY
>TRBV6-5|NA
ATTPTWQGGYEQY
>TRBV7-2|NA
ASSQTGLNQPQH
>TRBV28|NA
ASSLSVGLRYEQY
>TRBV3-1/TRBV3-2|once
ASSQDAGANVLT
>TRBV27|NA
ASTPRDIQSSYNEQF
>TRBV6-4|NA
ASRPWDFRGKAF
>TRBV5-6|NA
ASSFAGRSTGELF
>TRBV30|NA
AWSVSLRDRGGKLF
>TRBV10-3|NA
AISGLRTASYEQY
>TRBV9|NA
ASSARDSDEKLF
>TRBV7-9|NA
ASSRGQEEQPQH
>TRBV4-1|NA
ASSQDPTRLASQETQY
>TRBV19|NA
ASSTHRQGANTGELF
>TRBV27|NA
ASSLSWDRVLQPQH
>TRBV19|NA
ASSTKVYGYT
>TRBV6-5|once
ASQRAGVRNEQY